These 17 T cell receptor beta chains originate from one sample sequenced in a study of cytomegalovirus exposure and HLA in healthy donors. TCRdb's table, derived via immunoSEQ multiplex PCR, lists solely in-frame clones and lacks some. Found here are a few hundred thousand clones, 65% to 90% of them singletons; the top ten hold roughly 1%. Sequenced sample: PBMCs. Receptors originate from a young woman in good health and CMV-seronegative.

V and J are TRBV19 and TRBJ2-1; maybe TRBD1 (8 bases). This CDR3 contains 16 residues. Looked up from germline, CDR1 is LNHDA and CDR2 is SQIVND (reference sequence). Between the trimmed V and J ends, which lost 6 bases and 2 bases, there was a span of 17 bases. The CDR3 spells CASSLTGEGPYNEQFF. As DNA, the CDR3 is TGTGCCAGTAGCTTGACAGGGGAGGGACCCTACAATGAGCAGTTCTTC.

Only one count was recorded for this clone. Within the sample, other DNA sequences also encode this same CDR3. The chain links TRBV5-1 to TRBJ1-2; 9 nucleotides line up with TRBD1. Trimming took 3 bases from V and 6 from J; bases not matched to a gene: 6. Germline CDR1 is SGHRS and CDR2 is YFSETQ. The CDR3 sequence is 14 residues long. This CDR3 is CASSSGTGLNGYTF. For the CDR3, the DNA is TGCGCCAGCAGCTCCGGGACAGGGTTAAATGGCTACACCTTC.

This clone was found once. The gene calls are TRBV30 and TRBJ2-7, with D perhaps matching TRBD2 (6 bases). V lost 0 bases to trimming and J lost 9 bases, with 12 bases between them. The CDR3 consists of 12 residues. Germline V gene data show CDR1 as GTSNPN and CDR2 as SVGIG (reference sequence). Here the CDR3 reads CAWSVAGGMQYF. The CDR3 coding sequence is TGTGCCTGGAGTGTAGCTGGCGGGATGCAGTACTTC. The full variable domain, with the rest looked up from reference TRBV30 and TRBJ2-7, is SQTIHQWPATLVQPVGSPLSLECTVEGTSNPNLYWYRQAAGRGLQLLFYSVGIGQISSEVPQNLSASRPQDRQFILSSKKLLLSDSGFYLCAWSVAGGMQYFGPGTRLTVT.

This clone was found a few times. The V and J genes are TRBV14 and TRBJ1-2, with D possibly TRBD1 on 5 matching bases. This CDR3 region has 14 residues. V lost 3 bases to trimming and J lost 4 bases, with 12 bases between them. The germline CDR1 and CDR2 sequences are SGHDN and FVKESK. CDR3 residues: CASSQTGRGYGYTF. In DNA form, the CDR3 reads TGTGCCAGCAGCCAGACCGGGAGGGGCTATGGCTACACCTTC.

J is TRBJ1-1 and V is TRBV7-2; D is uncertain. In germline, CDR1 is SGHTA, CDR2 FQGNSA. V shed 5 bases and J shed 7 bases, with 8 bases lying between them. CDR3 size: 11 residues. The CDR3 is CASSQTDEAFF. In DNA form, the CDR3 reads TGTGCCAGCAGCCAAACAGATGAAGCTTTCTTT.

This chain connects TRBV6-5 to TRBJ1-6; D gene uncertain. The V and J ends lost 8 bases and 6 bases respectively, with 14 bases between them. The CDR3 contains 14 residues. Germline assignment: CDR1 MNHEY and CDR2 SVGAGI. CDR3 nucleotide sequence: TGTGCCAGCTATTGGTGGACTTTTAATTCACCCCTCCACTTT. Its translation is CASYWWTFNSPLHF.

Here the CDR3 DNA reads TGTGCCAGCAGCTTAGCGCCGCTATACACCGGGGAGCTGTTTTTT. It yields the protein CASSLAPLYTGELFF. The chain has TRBV7-2 and TRBJ2-2, with no clear D. This CDR3 is 15 amino acids long. Germline-derived CDR1 and CDR2 are SGHTA and FQGNSA. Deletions cut 0 bases from V and 3 bases from J, with 8 bases between.

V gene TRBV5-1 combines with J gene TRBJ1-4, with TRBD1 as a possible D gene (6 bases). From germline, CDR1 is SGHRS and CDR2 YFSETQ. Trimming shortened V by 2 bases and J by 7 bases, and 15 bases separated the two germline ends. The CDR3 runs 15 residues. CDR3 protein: CASSLTGTLGEKLFF. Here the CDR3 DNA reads TGCGCCAGCAGCTTAACAGGGACCCTGGGTGAAAAACTGTTTTTT.

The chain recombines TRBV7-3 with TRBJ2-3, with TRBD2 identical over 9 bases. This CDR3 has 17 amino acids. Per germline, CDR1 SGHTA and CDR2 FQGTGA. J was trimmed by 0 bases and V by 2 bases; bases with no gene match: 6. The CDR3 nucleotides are TGTGCCAGCAGCTTATTCATGCGGGGGGGTAGCACAGATACGCAGTATTTT. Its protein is CASSLFMRGGSTDTQYF.

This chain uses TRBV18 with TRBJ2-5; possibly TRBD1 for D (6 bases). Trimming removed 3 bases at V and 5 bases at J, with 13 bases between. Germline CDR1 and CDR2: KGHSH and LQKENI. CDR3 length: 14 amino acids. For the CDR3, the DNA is TGTGCCAGCTCACCCAGGGGAATGATCGAGACCCAGTACTTC. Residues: CASSPRGMIETQYF.

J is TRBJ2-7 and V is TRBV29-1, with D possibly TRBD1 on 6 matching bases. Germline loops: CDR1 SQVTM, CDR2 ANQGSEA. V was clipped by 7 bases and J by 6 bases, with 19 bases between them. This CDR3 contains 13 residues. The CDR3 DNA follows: TGCAGCGGGAAGGTGGACAGAAGAGGCGAGCAGTACTTC. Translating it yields CSGKVDRRGEQYF.

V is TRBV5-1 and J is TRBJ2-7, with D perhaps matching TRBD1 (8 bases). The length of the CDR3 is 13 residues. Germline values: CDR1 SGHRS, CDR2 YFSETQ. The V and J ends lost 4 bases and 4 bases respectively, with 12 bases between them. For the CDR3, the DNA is TGCGCCAGCAGCCCACAGGGGGGGTACGAGCAGTACTTC. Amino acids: CASSPQGGYEQYF.

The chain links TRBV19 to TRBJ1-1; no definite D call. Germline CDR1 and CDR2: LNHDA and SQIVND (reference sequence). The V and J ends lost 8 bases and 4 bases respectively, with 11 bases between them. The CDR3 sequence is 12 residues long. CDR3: CASHPRSTEAFF. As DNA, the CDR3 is TGTGCCAGTCATCCGAGGAGCACTGAAGCTTTCTTT.

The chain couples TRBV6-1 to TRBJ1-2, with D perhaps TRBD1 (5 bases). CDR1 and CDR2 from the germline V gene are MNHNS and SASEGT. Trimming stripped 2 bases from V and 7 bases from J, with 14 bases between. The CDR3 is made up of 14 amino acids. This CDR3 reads CASSELPGRGGYTF. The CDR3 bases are TGTGCCAGCAGTGAACTCCCAGGGAGGGGTGGCTACACCTTC.

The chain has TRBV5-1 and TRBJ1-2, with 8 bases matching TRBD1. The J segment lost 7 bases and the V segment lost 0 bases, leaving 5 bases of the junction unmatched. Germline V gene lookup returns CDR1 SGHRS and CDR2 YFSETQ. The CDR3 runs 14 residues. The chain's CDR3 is CASSLDGTGGGYTF. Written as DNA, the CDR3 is TGCGCCAGCAGCTTGGACGGGACAGGCGGTGGCTACACCTTC.

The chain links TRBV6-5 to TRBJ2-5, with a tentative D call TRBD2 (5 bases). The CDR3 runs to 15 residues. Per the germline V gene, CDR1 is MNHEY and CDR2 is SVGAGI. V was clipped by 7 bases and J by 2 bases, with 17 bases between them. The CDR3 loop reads CASTSRAGAQETQYF. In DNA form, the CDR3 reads TGTGCCAGCACCTCACGGGCGGGCGCACAAGAGACCCAGTACTTC.

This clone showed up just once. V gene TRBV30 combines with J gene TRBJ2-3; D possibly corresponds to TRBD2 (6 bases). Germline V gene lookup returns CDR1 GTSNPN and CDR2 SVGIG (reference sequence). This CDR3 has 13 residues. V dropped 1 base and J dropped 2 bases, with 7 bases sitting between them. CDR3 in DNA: TGTGCCTGGAGTGGGACTACCACAGATACGCAGTATTTT. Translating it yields CAWSGTTTDTQYF.